The 17 T cell receptor beta chains presented below share a single source sample, sequenced in a study of T-cell reconstitution after alpha-beta-depleted transplantation in children. Preparation of the TCRbeta library involved a method that used unique molecular identifiers. In TCRdb, the PCR reads were re-called with MiXCR into one record per CDR3 protein. There are 350,000 to 450,000 distinct CDR3 sequences in the sample; about a fifth occur only once, and 3.5% to 4% lies in the top ten. The sample was PBMCs from the stem cell graft donor, taken from the stem cell graft. These receptors all come from a human donor who donated a stem cell graft to a child with acute myeloid leukemia.

In its sample, this clonotype was seen a few times. V usage is TRBV4-3 and J usage is TRBJ1-5, with a weak D call TRBD1 (5 bases). V lost 1 base to trimming and J lost 0 bases, with 13 bases between them. The CDR3 has 17 amino acids. The germline V gene has CDR1 LGHNA and CDR2 YSLEER. CDR3 protein: CASSQGWGVYSNQPQHF. CDR3 in DNA: TGCGCCAGCAGCCAAGGGTGGGGGGTCTATAGCAATCAGCCCCAGCATTTT.

This clonotype occurred a few times. The CDR3 sequence is CATTLGPSSYNEQFF. The CDR3 DNA is TGTGCCACCACACTAGGGCCCAGCTCCTACAATGAGCAGTTCTTC. The chain joins TRBV15 to TRBJ2-1, with D perhaps matching TRBD2 (5 bases). This CDR3 has 15 residues. Trimming cost V 7 bases and J 0 bases, with 13 bases left between them. From germline, CDR1 is LNHNV and CDR2 YYDKDF (reference sequence).

This chain connects TRBV3-1 to TRBJ2-5; D gene uncertain. CDR1 and CDR2 (germline): LGHDT, YNNKEL (reference sequence). The CDR3 is made up of 13 amino acids. Trimming stripped 1 base from V and 5 bases from J, with 8 bases between. The CDR3 spells CASSQGHGETQYF. In nucleotides, the CDR3 is TGTGCCAGCAGCCAAGGGCATGGTGAGACCCAGTACTTC.

The sample holds a few counts of this clonotype. The chain couples TRBV7-2 to TRBJ2-5, with 7 bases identical to TRBD2. The CDR3 sequence is 16 residues long. The germline CDR1 and CDR2 sequences are SGHTA and FQGNSA. Losses at the gene ends were 1 base for V and 2 bases for J; bases not matched to a gene: 7. The CDR3 DNA sequence: TGTGCCAGCAGCTTAGGGGGCGGGAGCGGGCAAGAGACCCAGTACTTC. It codes for CASSLGGGSGQETQYF.

A few counts support this clonotype. The chain couples TRBV5-1 to TRBJ2-7, with 7 bases fitting TRBD1. Germline-derived CDR1 and CDR2 are SGHRS and YFSETQ. The V segment lost 4 bases and the J segment 3 bases; nucleotides outside the gene matches: 7. This CDR3 has 14 residues. CDR3 amino acids: CASSTPGQSYEQYF. The CDR3 nucleotides are TGCGCCAGCAGCACCCCGGGACAGAGCTACGAGCAGTACTTC.

This sequence joins TRBV15 and TRBJ2-3; 12 nucleotides match TRBD2. The CDR3 covers 17 residues. V was pared by 0 bases and J by 3 bases, with 4 bases of the junction left unmatched. Germline V gene data show CDR1 as LNHNV and CDR2 as YYDKDF (reference sequence). CDR3 sequence reads: CATSRDGGTSGTDTQYF. CDR3 in DNA: TGTGCCACCAGCAGAGATGGCGGGACTAGCGGGACAGATACGCAGTATTTT.

The V and J genes are TRBV28 and TRBJ2-5; TRBD2 aligns across 7 bases. The CDR3 runs to 14 residues. CDR1 MDHEN and CDR2 SYDVKM come from the germline V gene. Trimming at V came to 5 bases and at J to 1 base, leaving 4 bases not matched to a gene. The CDR3 region has the DNA TGTGCCAGCAGTCCGAGCGGGGTCCAAGAGACCCAGTACTTC. As protein: CASSPSGVQETQYF.

The table lists this clonotype with a count of one. The chain is built from TRBV20-1 and TRBJ2-7, with 16 positions matching TRBD2. The CDR3 extends over 18 amino acids. The V segment lost 0 bases and the J segment 3 bases; nucleotides outside the gene matches: 8. Germline loops: CDR1 DFQATT, CDR2 SNEGSKA (reference sequence). The CDR3 here is CSAREAGLAGGGSYEQYF. The DNA of the CDR3 is TGCAGTGCTAGAGAAGCGGGACTAGCGGGAGGGGGTAGCTACGAGCAGTACTTC.

The rearrangement joins TRBV4-1 to TRBJ2-7; 15 bases agree with TRBD2. Germline assignment: CDR1 MGHRA and CDR2 YSYEKL. This CDR3 region has 18 residues. With V trimmed by 4 bases and J by 2 bases, 9 bases remained unmatched. DNA of the CDR3: TGCGCCAGCAGCCGGCATGGACTAGCGGGAGGGGGAACCTACGAGCAGTACTTC. Protein: CASSRHGLAGGGTYEQYF.

The chain recombines TRBV2 with TRBJ2-3; no firm D call. The CDR3 is 13 amino acids. In germline, CDR1 is SNHLY, CDR2 FYNNEI. The V end lost 6 bases, the J end lost 6 bases, and 13 bases lay between the germline ends. CDR3 protein: CASRPEPEDTQYF. CDR3 sequence (DNA): TGTGCCAGCAGGCCTGAGCCCGAGGATACGCAGTATTTT. Full variable domain (rest looked up from reference TRBV2 and TRBJ2-3): EPEVTQTPSHQVTQMGQEVILRCVPISNHLYFYWYRQILGQKVEFLVSFYNNEISEKSEIFDDQFSVERPDGSNFTLKIRSTKLEDSAMYFCASRPEPEDTQYFGPGTRLTVL.

The chain couples TRBV5-1 to TRBJ2-2; no clear D gene. Trimming shortened V by 1 base and J by 0 bases, and 7 bases separated the two germline ends. This CDR3 contains 15 residues. The germline V gene encodes CDR1 SGHRS and CDR2 YFSETQ. CDR3 nucleotides: TGCGCCAGCAGCTTGAGAAGTGCGAACACCGGGGAGCTGTTTTTT. Translated: CASSLRSANTGELFF.

The V call is TRBV28, the J call TRBJ2-7; no clear D. Trimming pared 2 bases from V and 3 bases from J, leaving 5 bases between. Germline CDR1 MDHEN, CDR2 SYDVKM. The CDR3 sequence is 12 residues long. The CDR3, as DNA: TGTGCCAGCAGTTTACTGTTCTACGAGCAGTACTTC. It is translated as CASSLLFYEQYF.

This clonotype was seen only once. The CDR3 loop is CASSVKGTPYQETQYF. CDR3 sequence (DNA): TGTGCCAGCAGTGTGAAAGGGACTCCCTATCAAGAGACCCAGTACTTC. The V call is TRBV6-1, the J call TRBJ2-5, with a tentative D call TRBD2 (6 bases). The V end lost 4 bases, the J end lost 2 bases, and 17 bases lay between the germline ends. CDR1 and CDR2 (germline): MNHNS, SASEGT. This CDR3 comprises 16 residues.

As for this clonotype: At one of its ends the junction is not consistent with the germline gene, which may arise from a read error. The CDR3 protein is CATSVLLAGGGTDTQYF. For the CDR3, the DNA is TGTGCCACCAGTGTTTTGCTAGCGGGAGGCGGCACAGATACGCAGTATTTT. The V and J genes are TRBV24-1 and TRBJ2-3; 11 bases are shared with TRBD2. CDR1 KGHDR and CDR2 SFDVKD come from the germline V gene. CDR3 length: 17 amino acids.

The chain uses TRBV5-1 and TRBJ2-6; possibly TRBD1 for D (6 bases). Looked up from germline, CDR1 is SGHRS and CDR2 is YFSETQ. V shed 1 base and J shed 3 bases, with 11 bases lying between them. This CDR3 has 16 residues. The CDR3 spells CASSLTGSDGANVLTF. In DNA form, the CDR3 reads TGCGCCAGCAGCTTGACAGGGTCTGATGGGGCCAACGTCCTGACTTTC.

This clonotype was seen only a few times. The rearrangement links TRBV29-1 to TRBJ2-7, with D possibly being TRBD2 (6 bases). Per the germline V gene, CDR1 is SQVTM and CDR2 is ANQGSEA. Deletions cut 6 bases from V and 3 bases from J, with 9 bases between. The CDR3 loop spans 11 amino acids. The CDR3 reads CSVRRDYEQYF. In DNA form, the CDR3 reads TGCAGCGTAAGGCGGGACTACGAGCAGTACTTC.

The chain links TRBV29-1 to TRBJ2-7; D is possibly TRBD1 (5 bases). Germline V gene lookup returns CDR1 SQVTM and CDR2 ANQGSEA. V was shortened by 4 bases and J by 6 bases, with 16 bases between the two germline ends. The CDR3 is made up of 13 amino acids. The CDR3 sequence is CSVGQTLSFEQYF. The DNA of the CDR3 is TGCAGCGTTGGACAGACTTTATCATTCGAGCAGTACTTC.